Below are 19 T cell receptor beta chains sequenced from a single sample in a study of beta chain features in type 1 diabetes. The investigators reverse transcribed all of the isolated RNA, so they sequenced expressed TCRB transcripts. The table came from immunoSEQ multiplex PCR; TCRdb's copy has only in-frame clones and leaves some out. The sample shows about 340,000 clones, 7% to 10% of them seen only once. No antigens are known for them. Overall study results and limits: Researchers report that Type 1 diabetes patients had moderately but significantly shorter TCRB CDR3s across all four CD4+ subsets.

What was sequenced was central memory CD4+ T cells from blood. The source of these receptors is a man between 25 and 39 years old with type 1 diabetes.

This clone was observed a few times. V is TRBV14 and J is TRBJ1-3, with D uncertain. The CDR3 consists of 16 residues. Germline CDR1 SGHDN, CDR2 FVKESK. The ends were cut back, 1 base at V and 4 bases at J, with 14 bases in the middle. The CDR3 region is CASSQGTQGVGNTIYF. CDR3 DNA sequence: TGTGCCAGCAGCCAAGGGACTCAAGGTGTGGGAAACACCATATATTTT.

The sample holds a few counts of this clone. The V and J genes are TRBV10-3 and TRBJ2-1; the match to TRBD1 covers 7 bases. The germline V gene has CDR1 ENHRY and CDR2 SYGVKD. V trimming: 2 bases; J trimming: 2 bases; junction bases outside the gene matches: 6. The CDR3 is 16 residues long. CDR3 DNA: TGTGCCATCAGTGAGGGGCCCACAGGGGCCTACAATGAGCAGTTCTTC. This codes for CAISEGPTGAYNEQFF.

A note on this clone: Other nucleotide sequences in the sample specify the same CDR3. The chain links TRBV6-5 to TRBJ1-4; 8 bases are a match to TRBD1. Looked up from germline, CDR1 is MNHEY and CDR2 is SVGAGI. V shed 4 bases, J shed 8 bases, and the junction held 6 bases outside the gene matches. The CDR3 spans 14 residues. CDR3: CASSSGQGGEKLFF. As DNA, the CDR3 is TGTGCCAGCAGTTCAGGACAGGGAGGAGAAAAACTGTTTTTT.

The rearrangement joins TRBV29-1 to TRBJ2-7, with TRBD1 matching over 8 bases. Looked up from germline, CDR1 is SQVTM and CDR2 is ANQGSEA. V shed 4 bases, J shed 3 bases, and the junction held 2 bases outside the gene matches. The CDR3 consists of 12 residues. CDR3 in amino acids: CSVVGTGYEQYF. CDR3 in DNA: TGCAGCGTTGTGGGGACAGGCTACGAGCAGTACTTC.

This clone has a handful of counts. The chain employs TRBV19 and TRBJ2-1; 7 nucleotides agree with TRBD2. Germline CDR1 LNHDA, CDR2 SQIVND (reference sequence). The CDR3 is made up of 15 amino acids. V was pared by 6 bases and J by 2 bases, with 7 bases of the junction left unmatched. The CDR3 nucleotides are TGTGCCAGTAGACGGGAGGCCTCCCCCTACAATGAGCAGTTCTTC. As protein: CASRREASPYNEQFF. The full variable domain, with the rest looked up from reference TRBV19 and TRBJ2-1, is DGGITQSPKYLFRKEGQNVTLSCEQNLNHDAMYWYRQDPGQGLRLIYYSQIVNDFQKGDIAEGYSVSREKKESFPLTVTSAQKNPTAFYLCASRREASPYNEQFFGPGTRLTVL.

V and J are TRBV7-9 and TRBJ2-7; the D is unclear. V lost 1 base to trimming and J lost 2 bases, with 12 bases between them. Per germline, CDR1 SEHNR and CDR2 FQNEAQ (reference sequence). CDR3 length: 15 amino acids. CDR3 amino acids: CASSLDRLTAYEQYF. As DNA, the CDR3 is TGTGCCAGCAGCTTAGATCGGTTAACAGCCTACGAGCAGTACTTC.

The table lists this clone with a few counts. Other DNA sequences from this sample encode an identical CDR3 as well. This chain connects TRBV11-2 to TRBJ1-2, with D uncertain. Germline lookup yields CDR1 SGHAT and CDR2 FQNNGV. This CDR3 has 13 amino acids. V lost 1 base and J lost 0, with 3 bases in between. CDR3 coding DNA: TGTGCCAGCAGCTTAGGAACTAACTATGGCTACACCTTC. Amino acids: CASSLGTNYGYTF.

This clone was detected a few times. CDR3 region: CASRPQGTNYGYTF. In DNA, the CDR3 is TGTGCCAGCAGACCCCAGGGTACCAACTATGGCTACACCTTC. This sequence joins TRBV28 and TRBJ1-2, with a possible D match to TRBD1 (5 bases). V was shortened by 6 bases and J by 2 bases, with 13 bases between the two germline ends. Germline CDR1 MDHEN, CDR2 SYDVKM. The CDR3 spans 14 residues.

This clone was counted ten times or more. This chain links TRBV23-1 with TRBJ1-6; tentatively, D is TRBD1 (6 bases). TRBV23-1 is an ORF; its function is uncertain. Trimming pared 0 bases from V and 7 bases from J, leaving 13 bases between. The CDR3 totals 16 residues. CDR3 nucleotide sequence: TGCGCCAGCAGTCAATCGTACCACAGGGTGAATTCACCCCTCCACTTT. Its protein is CASSQSYHRVNSPLHF.

J is TRBJ1-5 and V is TRBV6-5; TRBD1 matches at 10 bases. The V gene end was trimmed by 8 bases and the J gene end by 5 bases; junction bases not matched to a gene: 6. CDR1 and CDR2 from the germline V gene are MNHEY and SVGAGI. The CDR3 sequence is 14 residues long. The CDR3 coding sequence is TGTGCCAGCTCCGGGACAGGGGAGTATCAGCCCCAGCATTTT. The encoded protein is CASSGTGEYQPQHF.

The chain has TRBV18 and TRBJ1-2; D gene unclear. CDR3 length: 13 amino acids. CDR1 is KGHSH, CDR2 LQKENI, per germline. With 2 bases removed from V and 8 bases from J, the gap between germline ends came to 12 bases. CDR3 bases: TGTGCCAGCTCACCAAATTCCCTGGAAGGCTACACCTTC. This codes for CASSPNSLEGYTF.

This chain connects TRBV15 to TRBJ1-4; D might be TRBD1 (5 bases). Germline values: CDR1 LNHNV, CDR2 YYDKDF (reference sequence). The CDR3 runs to 17 residues. The ends were cut back, 5 bases at V and 1 base at J, with 17 bases in the middle. CDR3 DNA sequence: TGTGCCACCAGCGGCAAACGGCTGACAGTAACTAATGAAAAACTGTTTTTT. Translated: CATSGKRLTVTNEKLFF.

This clone came up a few times. The chain employs TRBV7-8 and TRBJ2-2; D uncertain. This CDR3 has 15 residues. V was cut by 1 base and J by 4 bases, with 10 bases left in between. The germline gives CDR1 SGHVS, CDR2 FQNEAQ. CDR3: CASSLEGRATGELFF. The CDR3 region has the DNA TGTGCCAGCAGCTTAGAGGGTCGGGCCACCGGGGAGCTGTTTTTT. Variable domain in full (rest from reference TRBV7-8 and TRBJ2-2): GAGVSQSPRYKVAKRGQDVALRCDPISGHVSLFWYQQALGQGPEFLTYFQNEAQLDKSGLPSDRFFAERPEGSVSTLKIQRTQQEDSAVYLCASSLEGRATGELFFGEGSRLTVL.

This clone has just a few counts. The V and J genes are TRBV5-4 and TRBJ1-3; TRBD1 is a possible D gene (6 bases). There are 14 residues in the CDR3. Germline V gives CDR1 SGHNT, CDR2 YYREEE (reference sequence). V shed 7 bases and J shed 0 bases, with 11 bases lying between them. The CDR3 region is CASSGALSGNTIYF. CDR3 DNA sequence: TGTGCCAGCTCAGGGGCCCTCTCTGGAAACACCATATATTTT.

The chain has TRBV7-9 and TRBJ2-7; TRBD1 matches at 9 bases. CDR3 size: 14 residues. Germline V gene sequence: CDR1 SEHNR, CDR2 FQNEAQ (reference sequence). Trimming took 7 bases from V and 5 from J; bases not matched to a gene: 9. CDR3 region: CASTGDRASHEQYF. The CDR3 region has the DNA TGTGCCAGCACCGGGGACAGGGCATCCCACGAGCAGTACTTC.

The gene calls are TRBV6-6 and TRBJ1-3; D is possibly TRBD1 (6 bases). V dropped 8 bases and J dropped 0 bases, with 11 bases sitting between them. CDR3 length: 14 amino acids. Germline CDR1 is MNHNY and CDR2 is SVGAGI (reference sequence). CDR3 sequence: CASREGGSGNTIYF. CDR3 bases: TGTGCCAGCCGTGAGGGGGGCTCTGGAAACACCATATATTTT.

This chain connects TRBV7-2 to TRBJ2-7; no clear D gene. Trimming removed 6 bases at V and 0 bases at J, with 15 bases between. Germline lookup yields CDR1 SGHTA and CDR2 FQGNSA. The CDR3 totals 15 residues. The CDR3 bases are TGTGCCAGCAGACGAGACTTATCTAGCTCCTACGAGCAGTACTTC. Encoded protein: CASRRDLSSSYEQYF. Full variable domain (remainder filled in from reference TRBV7-2 and TRBJ2-7): GAGVSQSPSNKVTEKGKDVELRCDPISGHTALYWYRQSLGQGLEFLIYFQGNSAPDKSGLPSDRFSAERTGGSVSTLTIQRTQQEDSAVYLCASRRDLSSSYEQYFGPGTRLTVT.

This clone was detected only a few times. The V call is TRBV27, the J call TRBJ1-4, with TRBD1 as a possible D gene (6 bases). Germline CDR1 is MNHEY and CDR2 is SMNVEV (reference sequence). V shed 6 bases and J shed 8 bases, with 16 bases lying between them. The CDR3 is made up of 14 amino acids. The CDR3 sequence is CASRLQGGKEKLFF. The CDR3 region has the DNA TGTGCCAGCAGGCTACAGGGTGGAAAGGAAAAACTGTTTTTT.

This clone was observed a few times. CDR3 DNA sequence: TGTGCCAGCAGTTTAAAGGCAGGGAGTGGCTACACCTTC. Its translation: CASSLKAGSGYTF. This sequence joins TRBV27 and TRBJ1-2; D might be TRBD1 (5 bases). V lost 2 bases to trimming and J lost 7 bases, with 11 bases between them. This CDR3 comprises 13 residues. Germline V lookup: CDR1 MNHEY, CDR2 SMNVEV (reference sequence).